The 21 T cell receptor beta chains listed next were all sequenced from one sample in a study of beta chain features in type 1 diabetes. What was sequenced were expressed TCRB transcripts, since all of the isolated RNA had been reverse transcribed. TCRdb's table, derived via immunoSEQ multiplex PCR, lists solely in-frame clones and lacks some. The sample has more than 300,000 clones, over 10% seen once. Study outcomes and limitations: Type 1 diabetes patients showed a moderate but significant shortening of TCRB CDR3s in all four CD4+ subsets.

These receptors' targets are unknown. Sample: naive CD4+ T cells from blood. The origin of the receptors is a woman aged 18-29 years with type 1 diabetes.

This chain links TRBV7-8 with TRBJ2-5; maybe TRBD1 (5 bases). The CDR3 is 15 amino acids. The germline V and J ends were trimmed by 2 bases and 2 bases, with 12 bases remaining between them. In germline, CDR1 is SGHVS, CDR2 FQNEAQ. This CDR3 is CASSLLRDRQETQYF. The CDR3 nucleotides are TGTGCCAGCAGCTTACTTAGAGACAGACAAGAGACCCAGTACTTC.

This clone was seen only a few times. This CDR3 is CASAARGADEQYF. CDR3 bases: TGTGCCAGCGCCGCGCGGGGCGCGGACGAGCAGTACTTC. The chain is built from TRBV18 and TRBJ2-7, with D maybe TRBD2 (6 bases). Trimming took off 8 bases at V and 5 bases at J, with 16 bases between the two ends. CDR1 is KGHSH, CDR2 LQKENI, per germline. CDR3 size: 13 residues. The full variable domain, in which reference TRBV18 and TRBJ2-7 provide the parts outside the CDR3, is NAGVMQNPRHLVRRRGQEARLRCSPMKGHSHVYWYRQLPEEGLKFMVYLQKENIIDESGMPKERFSAEFPKEGPSILRIQQVVRGDSAAYFCASAARGADEQYFGPGTRLTVT.

The chain has TRBV5-6 and TRBJ1-5; no definite D call. Germline V gene data show CDR1 as SGHDT and CDR2 as YYEEEE. The CDR3 is 14 residues long. Deletions cut 2 bases from V and 0 bases from J, with 6 bases between. The CDR3 DNA reads as TGTGCCAGCAGCTTTTCGGGTAGCAATCAGCCCCAGCATTTT. Amino acids: CASSFSGSNQPQHF.

The chain is built from TRBV19 and TRBJ2-4; TRBD1 agrees at 8 bases. This CDR3 is built from 14 residues. J was trimmed by 8 bases and V by 7 bases; bases with no gene match: 10. In germline, CDR1 is LNHDA, CDR2 SQIVND (reference sequence). The CDR3, as DNA: TGTGCCAGTAACCCCCGACAGGGGATTGACATTCAGTACTTC. It codes for CASNPRQGIDIQYF.

The sample holds a few counts of this clone. This chain connects TRBV7-2 to TRBJ2-3; weak D call: TRBD2 (6 bases). From germline, CDR1 is SGHTA and CDR2 FQGNSA. Trimming took off 5 bases at V and 2 bases at J, with 14 bases between the two ends. There are 15 residues in the CDR3. The CDR3 region is CASSTDYVHTDTQYF. CDR3 in DNA: TGTGCCAGCAGCACGGACTATGTCCACACAGATACGCAGTATTTT.

V and J are TRBV12-5 and TRBJ2-3; 9 nucleotides align to TRBD1. CDR1 is LGHNT and CDR2 is FRNRAP in the germline V gene. The CDR3 is 15 residues long. Germline trimming cut 0 bases from V and 3 bases from J; bases unmatched to any gene: 1. The DNA for the CDR3 is TGTGCTAGTGGTTTGGTACAGGGGGCTACAGATACGCAGTATTTT. Encoded protein: CASGLVQGATDTQYF.

Only a few counts were recorded for this clone. The rearrangement joins TRBV5-1 to TRBJ2-1; the D is unclear. The germline V gene encodes CDR1 SGHRS and CDR2 YFSETQ. The CDR3 totals 11 residues. Trimming shortened V by 1 base and J by 8 bases, and 4 bases separated the two germline ends. The CDR3 here is CASSLLDEQFF. CDR3 DNA: TGCGCCAGCAGCTTGTTAGATGAGCAGTTCTTC.

The chain combines TRBV15 with TRBJ1-1; 11 bases agree with TRBD1. CDR3 length equals 14 residues. Germline CDR1 reads LNHNV; CDR2 reads YYDKDF (reference sequence). V lost 9 bases, J lost 4 bases, and 7 bases stayed unmatched. The CDR3 DNA is TGTGCCACGGAGGGACAGGGGGTCGGCACTGAAGCTTTCTTT. Translating gives CATEGQGVGTEAFF. Drawing the rest from reference TRBV15 and TRBJ1-1, the complete variable domain is DAMVIQNPRYQVTQFGKPVTLSCSQTLNHNVMYWYQQKSSQAPKLLFHYYDKDFNNEADTPDNFQSRRPNTSFCFLDIRSPGLGDTAMYLCATEGQGVGTEAFFGQGTRLTVV.

The chain recombines TRBV28 with TRBJ2-1; 11 nucleotides align to TRBD2. CDR1 is MDHEN and CDR2 is SYDVKM in the germline V gene. J lost 12 bases, V lost 6 bases, and 10 bases had no gene match. The CDR3 is made up of 14 amino acids. The CDR3 nucleotides read TGTGCCAGCAGCCTACTAGCGGGAGAACGAAGGCAGTTCTTC. Translating it yields CASSLLAGERRQFF.

Only a few counts were recorded for this clone. Here the CDR3 reads CASSQEGLAAPYNEQFF. The DNA for the CDR3 is TGCGCCAGCAGCCAAGAGGGACTAGCAGCCCCCTACAATGAGCAGTTCTTC. V is TRBV4-1 and J is TRBJ2-1, with TRBD2 identical over 9 bases. The CDR3 has 17 amino acids. J gave up 2 bases and V 0 bases, and 5 bases lay outside the gene matches. Per the germline V gene, CDR1 is MGHRA and CDR2 is YSYEKL.

The V call is TRBV5-6, the J call TRBJ1-5; D unclear. The CDR3 spans 15 residues. The germline gives CDR1 SGHDT, CDR2 YYEEEE. V lost 1 base and J lost 2, with 10 bases in between. In DNA, the CDR3 is TGTGCCAGCAGCTTGAGGTTTGCGGGCAATCAGCCCCAGCATTTT. This translates into CASSLRFAGNQPQHF.

The chain employs TRBV2 and TRBJ2-4, with TRBD1 matching 7 bases. This CDR3 region has 12 residues. Germline CDR1 is SNHLY and CDR2 is FYNNEI. V trimming: 7 bases; J trimming: 9 bases; junction bases outside the gene matches: 6. The DNA for the CDR3 is TGTGCCAGCACCGGGACAGACGGCATTCAGTACTTC. Amino acids: CASTGTDGIQYF.

The chain is built from TRBV15 and TRBJ2-7, with 13 bases fitting TRBD2. Per germline, CDR1 LNHNV and CDR2 YYDKDF (reference sequence). The V gene end was trimmed by 8 bases and the J gene end by 5 bases; junction bases not matched to a gene: 21. The CDR3 loop spans 19 amino acids. The DNA for the CDR3 is TGTGCCACCTCCCAAACTCCGGGACTAGCGGGAAGCTCCTATAACGAGCAGTACTTC. Amino acid sequence: CATSQTPGLAGSSYNEQYF. Drawing the rest from reference TRBV15 and TRBJ2-7, the complete variable domain is DAMVIQNPRYQVTQFGKPVTLSCSQTLNHNVMYWYQQKSSQAPKLLFHYYDKDFNNEADTPDNFQSRRPNTSFCFLDIRSPGLGDTAMYLCATSQTPGLAGSSYNEQYFGPGTRLTVT.

This clone was seen a few times. V and J are TRBV29-1 and TRBJ2-2; tentatively, D is TRBD1 (5 bases). This CDR3 contains 13 residues. CDR1 is SQVTM and CDR2 is ANQGSEA in the germline V gene. V was cut by 4 bases and J by 4 bases, with 10 bases left in between. CDR3 in DNA: TGCAGCGTTGGGGGCATGGGCACCGGGGAGCTGTTTTTT. Its translation is CSVGGMGTGELFF.

The rearrangement uses TRBV19 and TRBJ2-7; maybe TRBD2 (5 bases). The germline V and J ends were trimmed by 5 bases and 1 base, with 21 bases remaining between them. The CDR3 consists of 17 residues. The germline V gene encodes CDR1 LNHDA and CDR2 SQIVND (reference sequence). As DNA, the CDR3 is TGTGCCAGTAGTCCACGGCCGGGATCGTTCGGATCCTACGAGCAGTACTTC. It is translated as CASSPRPGSFGSYEQYF.

The chain is built from TRBV29-1 and TRBJ2-1; D is undetermined. This CDR3 is 13 amino acids long. Germline V gene lookup returns CDR1 SQVTM and CDR2 ANQGSEA. The V gene lost 7 bases and the J gene lost 6 bases, with 16 bases spanning the gap. The CDR3 loop is CSATKHAFNEQFF. DNA of the CDR3: TGCAGCGCCACGAAGCACGCCTTCAATGAGCAGTTCTTC.

V and J are TRBV25-1 and TRBJ2-7; no firm D call. Germline-derived CDR1 and CDR2 are MGHDK and SYGVNS. V was cut by 3 bases and J by 4 bases, with 4 bases left in between. The CDR3 contains 11 residues. The CDR3 is CASSDRYEQYF. The CDR3 nucleotides read TGTGCCAGCAGTGACAGGTACGAGCAGTACTTC.

This chain links TRBV4-1 with TRBJ2-7; D is perhaps TRBD2 (6 bases). The CDR3 is made up of 13 amino acids. Germline loops: CDR1 MGHRA, CDR2 YSYEKL. V lost 4 bases to trimming and J lost 6 bases, with 13 bases between them. CDR3 sequence: CASSRGTALEQYF. Here the CDR3 DNA reads TGCGCCAGCAGCCGCGGGACGGCTCTCGAGCAGTACTTC.

This clone was observed a few times. The chain recombines TRBV6-5 with TRBJ2-3; 8 nucleotides match TRBD2. This CDR3 is built from 15 residues. Germline-derived CDR1 and CDR2 are MNHEY and SVGAGI. V lost 2 bases to trimming and J lost 8 bases; unmatched junction nucleotides: 9. The CDR3 loop is CASSYASSGRVTQYF. In DNA, the CDR3 is TGTGCCAGCAGTTACGCGTCTAGCGGGCGCGTTACGCAGTATTTT.

This clone was picked up a small number of times. V gene TRBV30 combines with J gene TRBJ1-3; D gene unclear. V was cut by 4 bases and J by 0 bases, with 10 bases left in between. Germline V lookup: CDR1 GTSNPN, CDR2 SVGIG (reference sequence). CDR3 length: 14 amino acids. CDR3 in amino acids: CAWMRISSGNTIYF. CDR3 bases: TGTGCCTGGATGCGCATTAGCTCTGGAAACACCATATATTTT. Drawing the rest from reference TRBV30 and TRBJ1-3, the complete variable domain is SQTIHQWPATLVQPVGSPLSLECTVEGTSNPNLYWYRQAAGRGLQLLFYSVGIGQISSEVPQNLSASRPQDRQFILSSKKLLLSDSGFYLCAWMRISSGNTIYFGEGSWLTVV.

This clone was seen a few times. This chain connects TRBV28 to TRBJ2-5; the D gene is possibly TRBD1 (6 bases). V dropped 3 bases and J dropped 4 bases, with 12 bases sitting between them. Germline CDR1 is MDHEN and CDR2 is SYDVKM. CDR3 size: 14 residues. In DNA, the CDR3 is TGTGCCAGCAGTTTCCAGGGGACGGCAGAGACCCAGTACTTC. This encodes CASSFQGTAETQYF.